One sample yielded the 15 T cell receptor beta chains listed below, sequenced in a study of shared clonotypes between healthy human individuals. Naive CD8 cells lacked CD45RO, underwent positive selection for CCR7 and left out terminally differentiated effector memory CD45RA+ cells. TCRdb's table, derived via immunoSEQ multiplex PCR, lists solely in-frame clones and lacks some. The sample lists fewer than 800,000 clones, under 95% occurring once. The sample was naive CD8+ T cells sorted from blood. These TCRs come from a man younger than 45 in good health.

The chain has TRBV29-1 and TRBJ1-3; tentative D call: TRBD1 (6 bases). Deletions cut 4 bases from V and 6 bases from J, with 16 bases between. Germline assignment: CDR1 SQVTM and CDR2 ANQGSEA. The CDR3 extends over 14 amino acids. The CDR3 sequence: CSVVGTGPLNTIYF. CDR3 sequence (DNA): TGCAGCGTTGTAGGAACAGGGCCTTTAAACACCATATATTTT.

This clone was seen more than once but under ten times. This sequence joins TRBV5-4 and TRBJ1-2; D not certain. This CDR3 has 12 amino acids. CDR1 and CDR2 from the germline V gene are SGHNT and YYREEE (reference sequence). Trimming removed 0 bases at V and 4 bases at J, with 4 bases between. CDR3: CASSLESYGYTF. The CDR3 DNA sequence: TGTGCCAGCAGCTTGGAGTCCTATGGCTACACCTTC.

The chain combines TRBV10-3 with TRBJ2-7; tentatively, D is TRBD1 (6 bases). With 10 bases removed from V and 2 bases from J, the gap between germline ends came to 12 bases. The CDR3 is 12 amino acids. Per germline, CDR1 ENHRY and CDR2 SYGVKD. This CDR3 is CATETGTYEQYF. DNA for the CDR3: TGTGCCACAGAGACAGGAACCTACGAGCAGTACTTC.

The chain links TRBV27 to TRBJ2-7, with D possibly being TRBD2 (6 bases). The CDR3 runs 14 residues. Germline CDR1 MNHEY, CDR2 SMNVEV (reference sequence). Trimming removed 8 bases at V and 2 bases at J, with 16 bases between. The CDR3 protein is CASAGGFGAYEQYF. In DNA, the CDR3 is TGTGCCAGCGCTGGGGGGTTCGGAGCCTACGAGCAGTACTTC.

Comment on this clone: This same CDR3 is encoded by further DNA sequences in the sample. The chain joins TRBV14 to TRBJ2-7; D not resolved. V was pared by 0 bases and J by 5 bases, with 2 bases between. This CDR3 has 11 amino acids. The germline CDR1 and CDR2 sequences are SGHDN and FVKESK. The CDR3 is CASSQEDEQYF. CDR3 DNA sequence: TGTGCCAGCAGCCAAGAGGACGAGCAGTACTTC.

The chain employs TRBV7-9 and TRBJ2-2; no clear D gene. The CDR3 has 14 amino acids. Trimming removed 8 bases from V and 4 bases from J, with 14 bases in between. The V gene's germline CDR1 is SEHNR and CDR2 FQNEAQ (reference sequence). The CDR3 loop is CASDPPQSTGELFF. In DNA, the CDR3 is TGTGCCAGCGATCCACCACAGTCCACCGGGGAGCTGTTTTTT.

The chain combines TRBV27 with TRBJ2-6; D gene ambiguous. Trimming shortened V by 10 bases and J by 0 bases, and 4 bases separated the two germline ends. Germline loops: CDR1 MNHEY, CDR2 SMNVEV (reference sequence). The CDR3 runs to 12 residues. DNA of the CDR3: TGTGCCACCCGCTCTGGGGCCAACGTCCTGACTTTC. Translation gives CATRSGANVLTF.

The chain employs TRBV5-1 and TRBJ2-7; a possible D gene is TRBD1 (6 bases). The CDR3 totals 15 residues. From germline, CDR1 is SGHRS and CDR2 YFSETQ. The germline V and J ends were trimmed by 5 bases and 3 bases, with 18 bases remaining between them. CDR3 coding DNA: TGCGCCAGCAGATTCTCCACAGGGCCAGGCTACGAGCAGTACTTC. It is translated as CASRFSTGPGYEQYF.

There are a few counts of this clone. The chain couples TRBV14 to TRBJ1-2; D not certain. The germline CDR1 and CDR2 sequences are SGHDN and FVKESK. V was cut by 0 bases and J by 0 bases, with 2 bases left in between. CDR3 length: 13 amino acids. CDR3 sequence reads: CASSQDANYGYTF. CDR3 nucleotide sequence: TGTGCCAGCAGCCAAGACGCTAACTATGGCTACACCTTC.

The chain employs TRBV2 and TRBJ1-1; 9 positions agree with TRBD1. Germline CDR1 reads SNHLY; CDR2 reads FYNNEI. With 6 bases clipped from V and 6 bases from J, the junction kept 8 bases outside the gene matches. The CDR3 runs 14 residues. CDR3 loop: CASRGGQGVAEAFF. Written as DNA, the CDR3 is TGTGCCAGCAGGGGGGGACAGGGTGTCGCTGAAGCTTTCTTT.

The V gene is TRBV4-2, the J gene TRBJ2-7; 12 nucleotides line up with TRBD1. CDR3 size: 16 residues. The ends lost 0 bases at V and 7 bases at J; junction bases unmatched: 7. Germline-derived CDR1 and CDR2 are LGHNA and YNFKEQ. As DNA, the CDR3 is TGTGCCAGCAGCCAAGACCTCGGGACAGGGGGCGATGAGCAGTACTTC. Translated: CASSQDLGTGGDEQYF.

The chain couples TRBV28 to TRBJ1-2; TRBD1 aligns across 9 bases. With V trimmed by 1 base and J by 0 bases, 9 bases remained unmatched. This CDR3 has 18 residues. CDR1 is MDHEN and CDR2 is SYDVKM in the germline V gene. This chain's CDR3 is CASSLSPAWTGANYGYTF. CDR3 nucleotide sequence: TGTGCCAGCAGTTTATCCCCCGCCTGGACAGGGGCTAACTATGGCTACACCTTC.

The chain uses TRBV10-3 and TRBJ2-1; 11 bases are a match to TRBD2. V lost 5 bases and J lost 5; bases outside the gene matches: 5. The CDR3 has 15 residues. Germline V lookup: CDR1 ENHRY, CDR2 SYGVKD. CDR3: CAISTPSGRNNEQFF. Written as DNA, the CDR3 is TGTGCCATCAGTACTCCTAGCGGGAGGAACAATGAGCAGTTCTTC.

CDR3 DNA sequence: TGTGCCAGCAGCTCGCAATATCCAGACAGGGGAGAGGTCACAGATACGCAGTATTTT. Amino acids: CASSSQYPDRGEVTDTQYF. The chain links TRBV7-9 to TRBJ2-3; 8 nucleotides align to TRBD1. Trimming removed 4 bases from V and 2 bases from J; junction bases left unmatched: 17. The V gene's germline CDR1 is SEHNR and CDR2 FQNEAQ (reference sequence). The CDR3 runs to 19 residues.

The CDR3 DNA follows: TGTGCCAGCAGCCCGGGACAGGCGAAATCCCTCTACGAGCAGTACTTC. Its translation is CASSPGQAKSLYEQYF. The J gene is TRBJ2-7, the V gene TRBV7-6, with 8 nucleotides matching TRBD1. V dropped 5 bases and J dropped 3; count of bases not matched to a gene: 12. The CDR3 extends over 16 amino acids. Germline V gene data show CDR1 as SGHVS and CDR2 as FNYEAQ.